This TCR beta chain was sequenced for a study of cytomegalovirus exposure and HLA in healthy donors. Study-level background: There were several hundred genotyped donors. Of these, about 81% fell in the genetic ancestry cluster associated with self-reported Caucasian donors.

V was clipped by 3 bases and J by 5 bases; unmatched bases: 8. This CDR3 region has 15 residues. The germline gives CDR1 LNHDA, CDR2 SQIVND (reference sequence). Primers for the PCR totalled 60 Vbeta and 13 Jbeta. Here immunoSEQ multiplex PCR was the method, and the copy in TCRdb shows in-frame clones only, minus some. Reported are over 110,000 clones; the ten largest clones contain 0.96%. The specimen was PBMCs. The chain uses TRBV19 and TRBJ2-7; 9 nucleotides line up with TRBD2. This receptor was identified in a male donor in good health and CMV-seronegative. In nucleotides, the CDR3 is TGTGCCAGTAGTATTCAAGCGGGGGGTATCAACGAGCAGTACTTC. Its protein product is CASSIQAGGINEQYF. Together with reference TRBV19 and TRBJ2-7, the CDR3 gives the full variable domain: DGGITQSPKYLFRKEGQNVTLSCEQNLNHDAMYWYRQDPGQGLRLIYYSQIVNDFQKGDIAEGYSVSREKKESFPLTVTSAQKNPTAFYLCASSIQAGGINEQYFGPGTRLTVT.